This section outlines one TCR beta chain sequence together with its context. The antigen remains undetermined. The entry originates in a study of shared clonotypes between healthy human individuals. Turning to the study itself: Donor ages ranged 18 to 49 years: a couple of women, three men.

Study observations and caveats: Inspection by rarefaction showed sorted-subset sequencing to be incomplete despite large depth.

V shed 5 bases and J shed 1 base, with 9 bases lying between them. Germline CDR1 reads LNHDA; CDR2 reads SQIVND (reference sequence). The CDR3 consists of 14 residues. Genomic DNA (from each subset) was split evenly across several immunoSEQ plates. TCRdb keeps only in-frame clones here, not all; method: immunoSEQ multiplex PCR. Seen here are approximately 2.5 million clones, more than 80% observed once, and the top ten hold 0.13% to 0.15%. The CD4+ fraction was divided into a CD45RA+ naive subset and a CD45RA-negative memory subset. This clonotype was sampled from a man younger than 35 in good health. What was sequenced was naive CD4+ T cells sorted from blood. The sample's subset: CD45RA+ positively selected. The rearrangement uses TRBV19 and TRBJ1-5; possible D gene TRBD1, 5 bases. As DNA, the CDR3 is TGTGCCAGTAGTGTGGGACTGAGCAATCAGCCCCAGCATTTT. Translated, it gives CASSVGLSNQPQHF.